The 2 T cell receptor beta chains given below trace back to one sample, sequenced in a study of regulatory T cells in long-lasting Graves disease. Described time point: newly diagnosed GD, antithyroid drugs for less than 3 months. PBMC-derived RNA was used for the TCR library. To make TCR beta libraries, researchers used iRepertoire HTBI primers and Arm-PCR of CDR3 regions. TCRdb itself ran the multiplex PCR reads through MiXCR, one entry per CDR3 protein. The table lists about 530,000 distinct CDR3 sequences, roughly 15% of them singletons, with 20% to 30% in the top ten. These same data were also listed under a study on T cells in Graves' hyperthyroidism and ophthalmopathy.

The material was peripheral blood mononuclear cells (PBMCs), obtained at new diagnosis, from a patient treated with antithyroid drugs. The receptors stem from a woman aged 35-60 years with Graves disease.

At least ten counts were recorded for this clonotype. V and J are TRBV28 and TRBJ1-1; possible D gene TRBD1, 5 bases. Germline assignment: CDR1 MDHEN and CDR2 SYDVKM. The CDR3 is made up of 15 amino acids. V gave up 1 base and J gave up 5 bases, with 14 bases separating them. The CDR3 loop is CASSLFSGRGTEAFF. DNA for the CDR3: TGTGCCAGCAGTTTATTTTCAGGGCGAGGTACTGAAGCTTTCTTT.

The rearrangement uses TRBV2 and TRBJ2-3; D possibly uses TRBD1 or TRBD2 (6 bases each). The V end was cut by 6 bases, the J end by 2 bases, with 12 bases between. In germline, CDR1 is SNHLY, CDR2 FYNNEI. The CDR3 runs 14 residues. The CDR3 is CASRGGRFTDTQYF. The CDR3 DNA is TGTGCCAGCAGAGGGGGGCGCTTCACAGATACGCAGTATTTT.